This T cell receptor beta chain appears in the sequencing data of a study of blood T cell repertoires in COVID-19. Study context: The cDNA or gDNA used as material had been derived from T cells, B-cell-depleted T cells, or PBMCs.

Authors' processing steps: Amplification with reference gene primers provided the estimates of nucleated cell counts. Repertoires were generated with immunoSEQ multiplex PCR, while TCRdb's copy carries only in-frame clones and drops some. V, J and clone size are taken as reported in that table, and D and trimming were inferred from the DNA itself. The sample includes about 190,000 clones, around four fifths seen only once; the top ten take approximately 15%. Germline-derived CDR1 and CDR2 are KGHSH and LQKENI. The CDR3 is 16 amino acids. Trimming took 0 bases from V and 2 from J, leaving 12 bases between them.

This TCR derives from a man aged 25 to 45 with active or convalescent COVID-19. The chain links TRBV18 to TRBJ2-3; D is ambiguous. Sequences were obtained from peripheral blood. CDR3 in DNA: TGTGCCAGCTCACCACCGCTAGGAAGAAACACAGATACGCAGTATTTT. Its translation is CASSPPLGRNTDTQYF.